This T cell receptor (beta chain) was observed in a study of PD-1 blockade in mismatch repair-deficient tumors. Turning to the study itself: Enrolled about 2013-2017, patients had progressing, pretreated mismatch repair-deficient cancers of about twelve types.

Germline V gives CDR1 SEHNR, CDR2 FQNEAQ (reference sequence). CDR3 size: 18 residues. V was clipped by 4 bases and J by 2 bases, with 24 bases between them. On this clone itself: As yet, its antigen is unknown.

Every patient had mismatch repair deficiency by PCR or immunohistochemistry. Whole-study findings and limits: Rapid post-treatment expansion, then contraction, generally preceding radiologic response, marked tumor-resident clones.

Here immunoSEQ multiplex PCR was the method, and the copy in TCRdb shows in-frame clones only, minus some. The profile shows about 68,000 clones, 78% of them singletons. Sequenced here: peripheral blood, sampled 2 weeks after starting pembrolizumab. This TCR derives from an adult with mismatch repair-deficient cancer. The gene calls are TRBV7-9 and TRBJ2-7; D is undetermined. This CDR3 is CASSSTPPHIRGTYEQYF. The DNA of the CDR3 is TGTGCCAGCAGCTCCACACCCCCCCATATAAGAGGAACCTACGAGCAGTACTTC. Complete variable domain (other parts from reference TRBV7-9 and TRBJ2-7): DTGVSQNPRHKITKRGQNVTFRCDPISEHNRLYWYRQTLGQGPEFLTYFQNEAQLEKSRLLSDRFSAERPKGSFSTLEIQRTEQGDSAMYLCASSSTPPHIRGTYEQYFGPGTRLTVT.